The 3 T cell receptor beta chains presented below share a single source sample, sequenced in a study of CD8 T cells in ankylosing spondylitis. TCRdb analysed the 5' RACE reads with MiXCR anew, one entry per CDR3 protein. This table has about 220,000 distinct CDR3 sequences, over 9.5% appearing once. The source material was blood, either unsorted or a sorted T cell fraction (not recorded which). The receptor set was obtained from a male donor with ankylosing spondylitis or in good health (not recorded which).

This clonotype showed up many times. The chain joins TRBV7-8 to TRBJ2-1, with unresolved D. The CDR3 consists of 12 residues. V gave up 3 bases and J gave up 5 bases, with 5 bases separating them. Germline CDR1 and CDR2: SGHVS and FQNEAQ. DNA of the CDR3: TGTGCCAGCAGCTTGTTCGACAATGAGCAGTTCTTC. Protein: CASSLFDNEQFF.

The CDR3 protein is CAWSRNEDGYTF. The CDR3, as DNA: TGTGCCTGGAGTAGGAACGAGGATGGCTACACCTTC. The gene calls are TRBV30 and TRBJ1-2, with no clear D. Germline values: CDR1 GTSNPN, CDR2 SVGIG (reference sequence). The V end lost 2 bases, the J end lost 6 bases, and 10 bases lay between the germline ends. This CDR3 comprises 12 residues.

There are many counts of this clonotype. In nucleotides, the CDR3 is TGTGCCAGCAGCCAACCGTCCGGGACAGGGTTGTCACCCCTCCACTTT. Amino acid sequence: CASSQPSGTGLSPLHF. The genes are TRBV12-3 or TRBV12-4 and TRBJ1-6; 9 nucleotides line up with TRBD1. V dropped 6 bases and J dropped 10; count of bases not matched to a gene: 13. The CDR3 is 16 residues long.